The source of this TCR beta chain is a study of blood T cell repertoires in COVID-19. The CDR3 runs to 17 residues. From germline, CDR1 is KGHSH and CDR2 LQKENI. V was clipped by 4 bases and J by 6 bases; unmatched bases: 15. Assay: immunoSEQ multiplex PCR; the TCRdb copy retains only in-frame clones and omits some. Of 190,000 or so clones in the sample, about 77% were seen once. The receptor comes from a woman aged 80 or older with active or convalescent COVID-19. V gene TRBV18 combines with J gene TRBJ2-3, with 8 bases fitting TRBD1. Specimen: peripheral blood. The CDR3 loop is CASSLTGTGAVSDTQYF. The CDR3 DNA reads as TGTGCCAGCTCACTCACCGGGACAGGCGCCGTATCCGATACGCAGTATTTT.